This T cell receptor (beta chain) comes out of a study of shared clonotypes between healthy human individuals. Study-wide context: Per donor, CD8 memory used one plate, CD8 naive used two, CD4 memory used three and CD4 naive used three. Whole-study findings and limits: Generation probabilities were higher for clonotypes shared across all four sorted-subset donors than for unshared ones. The rarefaction results pointed to incomplete sorted-subset sequencing despite large depth.

Germline V gives CDR1 LNHDA, CDR2 SQIVND (reference sequence). V lost 3 bases, J lost 1 base, and 13 bases lay in between. The CDR3 has 16 amino acids. As concerns this clone: Its antigen is still unknown.

Terminally differentiated effector memory CD45RA+ cells were left out of the naive CD8 fraction, which was CD45RO-negative and positively selected for CCR7. Using immunoSEQ multiplex PCR, the repertoire was profiled, and TCRdb retains in-frame clones only, with some absent. The data show roughly 2,000,000 clones, approximately 95% seen once. The chain is built from TRBV19 and TRBJ1-5; D gene unclear. The sequenced material came from naive CD8+ T cells sorted from blood. The source is a man between 18 and 35 years old in good health. CDR3 sequence (DNA): TGTGCCAGTAGTATGGGGTGGGGTCTGAGCAATCAGCCCCAGCATTTT. Translating gives CASSMGWGLSNQPQHF.